A single sample gave rise to the 6 T cell receptor beta chains below, sequenced in a study of response to subunit inactivated influenza vaccine. TCRdb called the RT-PCR reads again in MiXCR, with one record for every CDR3 protein. Of more than 200,000 distinct CDR3 sequences detected, more than 10% appear once; the ten largest clones hold 7.8%. The input for sequencing was non-naive T cells sorted from PBMCs, taken roughly 2 weeks before vaccination. Receptor source: a man aged 45-65 years who received an inactivated influenza vaccine.

This sequence joins TRBV20-1 and TRBJ1-2, with D possibly being TRBD1 (5 bases). This CDR3 spans 12 amino acids. Germline values: CDR1 DFQATT, CDR2 SNEGSKA (reference sequence). The germline V and J ends were trimmed by 6 bases and 5 bases, with 13 bases remaining between them. CDR3 region: CSALGTFYGYTF. CDR3 in DNA: TGCAGTGCCCTGGGGACTTTTTATGGCTACACCTTC.

This clonotype has ten or more counts. The V call is TRBV5-5, the J call TRBJ1-5, with D perhaps TRBD1 (5 bases). The CDR3 runs to 13 residues. Germline CDR1 SGHKS, CDR2 YYEKEE (reference sequence). Trimming removed 1 base at V and 6 bases at J, with 8 bases between. The CDR3 region has the DNA TGTGCCAGCAGCTTGTCGGGGGGTCAGCCCCAGCATTTT. This translates into CASSLSGGQPQHF.

This clonotype was observed many times. This rearrangement joins TRBV7-2 to TRBJ2-3; D gene uncertain. Germline lookup yields CDR1 SGHTA and CDR2 FQGNSA. The CDR3 is made up of 15 amino acids. Between the trimmed V and J ends, which lost 2 bases and 5 bases, there was a span of 14 bases. The CDR3 reads CASSLKVMGGDTQYF. The CDR3 coding sequence is TGTGCCAGCAGCTTAAAGGTCATGGGCGGAGATACGCAGTATTTT.

This clonotype was seen only a few times. CDR3 sequence (DNA): TGTGCCAGTTCGGACAGGGGAGTGGAGACCCAGTACTTC. This encodes CASSDRGVETQYF. The chain joins TRBV18 to TRBJ2-5; 9 bases are a match to TRBD1. Germline V gene lookup returns CDR1 KGHSH and CDR2 LQKENI. V was clipped by 9 bases and J by 5 bases; unmatched bases: 7. The CDR3 covers 13 residues.

About this clonotype: The junction departs from the called germline gene at one end, perhaps through a read error. The chain links TRBV20-1 to TRBJ2-2; 15 bases are a match to TRBD2. The CDR3 has 18 amino acids. The germline V gene encodes CDR1 DFQATT and CDR2 SNEGSKA (reference sequence). The CDR3 nucleotides read TGCTGTGCTAGGATAGGACTAGCGGGAGGGCCAGTCACCGGGGAGCTGTTTTTT. Its translation is CCARIGLAGGPVTGELFF.

V is TRBV11-2 and J is TRBJ2-2; D perhaps matches TRBD2 (6 bases). Trimming shortened V by 2 bases and J by 1 base, and 11 bases separated the two germline ends. The CDR3 loop spans 16 amino acids. Germline lookup yields CDR1 SGHAT and CDR2 FQNNGV. The CDR3, as DNA: TGTGCCAGCAGCTTACAGGGACTGATGAACACCGGGGAGCTGTTTTTT. Protein product: CASSLQGLMNTGELFF.